Below are 31 T cell receptor beta chains sequenced from a single sample in a study of CD8 T cells in Susac syndrome. The authors reverse transcribed about 0.5 to 1 ug RNA with random hexamers. One entry per CDR3 protein results from TCRdb running MiXCR on the immunoSEQ multiplex PCR reads. This sample has about 190,000 distinct CDR3 sequences, with around 93% found just once. What was sequenced was CD8+ T cells from PBMCs. Receptor source: a human donor with Susac syndrome.

This chain connects TRBV7-9 to TRBJ2-1; D may be TRBD1 (5 bases). With 8 bases removed from V and 7 bases from J, the gap between germline ends came to 9 bases. The CDR3 has 11 amino acids. The germline V gene has CDR1 SEHNR and CDR2 FQNEAQ (reference sequence). Here the CDR3 DNA reads TGTGCCAGCTCCAGGGAAAATGAGCAGTTCTTC. Translation gives CASSRENEQFF.

This clonotype was recorded only once. The V gene is TRBV30, the J gene TRBJ2-5; TRBD2 might be the D (5 bases). This CDR3 contains 15 residues. The V end lost 0 bases, the J end lost 4 bases, and 15 bases lay between the germline ends. Germline-derived CDR1 and CDR2 are GTSNPN and SVGIG (reference sequence). The CDR3 region is CAWSVPGDLAETQYF. The CDR3 nucleotides are TGTGCCTGGAGTGTACCCGGGGATTTGGCAGAGACCCAGTACTTC.

V is TRBV9 and J is TRBJ1-1, with D perhaps matching TRBD1 (5 bases). The CDR3 is 14 residues long. V was shortened by 0 bases and J by 6 bases, with 12 bases between the two germline ends. Germline lookup yields CDR1 SGDLS and CDR2 YYNGEE. CDR3 nucleotides: TGTGCCAGCAGCGTAGGGGACCTAATGCCTGAAGCTTTCTTT. This gives the protein CASSVGDLMPEAFF. The full variable domain, rest sourced from reference TRBV9 and TRBJ1-1, is DSGVTQTPKHLITATGQRVTLRCSPRSGDLSVYWYQQSLDQGLQFLIQYYNGEERAKGNILERFSAQQFPDLHSELNLSSLELGDSALYFCASSVGDLMPEAFFGQGTRLTVV.

The rearrangement uses TRBV5-6 and TRBJ2-1, with TRBD2 identical over 13 bases. The CDR3 is made up of 17 amino acids. After removal of 4 bases from V and 7 bases from J, the junction contained 11 bases not matched to a gene. Germline V lookup: CDR1 SGHDT, CDR2 YYEEEE. CDR3 bases: TGTGCCAGCAGCCGACGACTAGCGGGGGGCCCGTGGAATGAGCAGTTCTTC. It encodes CASSRRLAGGPWNEQFF.

The V call is TRBV27, the J call TRBJ2-7, with D perhaps TRBD1 (6 bases). The germline CDR1 and CDR2 sequences are MNHEY and SMNVEV (reference sequence). V gave up 2 bases and J gave up 4 bases, with 9 bases separating them. This CDR3 is 13 amino acids long. The CDR3 region is CASSLKGVYEQYF. CDR3 in DNA: TGTGCCAGCAGTTTAAAGGGGGTTTACGAGCAGTACTTC.

This clonotype has more than one count but fewer than ten. This chain connects TRBV19 to TRBJ2-7, with 8 bases that match TRBD1. Germline V gene lookup returns CDR1 LNHDA and CDR2 SQIVND (reference sequence). There are 12 residues in the CDR3. After removal of 5 bases from V and 6 bases from J, the junction contained 3 bases not matched to a gene. The CDR3: CASSETGVEQYF. The CDR3, as DNA: TGTGCCAGTAGTGAGACAGGGGTCGAGCAGTACTTC.

J is TRBJ2-7 and V is TRBV4-1, with 8 bases matching TRBD1. The germline V gene has CDR1 MGHRA and CDR2 YSYEKL. This CDR3 region has 15 residues. V trimming: 0 bases; J trimming: 3 bases; junction bases outside the gene matches: 4. The CDR3 coding sequence is TGCGCCAGCAGCCAAGACCAGGGGGCGATCTACGAGCAGTACTTC. Its protein is CASSQDQGAIYEQYF.

This clonotype was counted once. The chain uses TRBV27 and TRBJ2-1; D remains unclear. Trimming left V 3 bases short and J 8 bases short, with 11 bases between. The CDR3 runs to 13 residues. Germline V gene lookup returns CDR1 MNHEY and CDR2 SMNVEV (reference sequence). The CDR3, as DNA: TGTGCCAGCAGTTTCTCCCTGGTACATGAGCAGTTCTTC. Translating gives CASSFSLVHEQFF.

The V call is TRBV6-2 or TRBV6-3, the J call TRBJ2-1; 7 positions match TRBD2. With V trimmed by 5 bases and J by 1 base, 8 bases remained unmatched. This CDR3 spans 16 amino acids. Germline loops: CDR1 MNHEY, CDR2 SVGEGT. The CDR3 is CASSETSPPSYNEQFF. CDR3 coding DNA: TGTGCCAGCAGTGAGACTAGCCCCCCTTCCTACAATGAGCAGTTCTTC.

The chain combines TRBV7-9 with TRBJ2-7; D gene unclear. The CDR3 is made up of 13 amino acids. CDR1 is SEHNR, CDR2 FQNEAQ, per germline (reference sequence). V lost 5 bases to trimming and J lost 3 bases, with 11 bases between them. The CDR3: CASSPPSGYEQYF. CDR3 bases: TGTGCCAGCAGCCCCCCCTCCGGCTACGAGCAGTACTTC.

The chain recombines TRBV3-1 with TRBJ1-1; D perhaps matches TRBD1 (5 bases). V shed 8 bases and J shed 11 bases, with 12 bases lying between them. Germline lookup yields CDR1 LGHDT and CDR2 YNNKEL (reference sequence). This CDR3 has 10 amino acids. CDR3 loop: CASGAGKAFF. The CDR3, as DNA: TGTGCCAGCGGGGCAGGGAAGGCTTTCTTT.

The CDR3 bases are TGTGCCAGCAGCGCGACCGGCTATGGCTACACCTTC. It encodes CASSATGYGYTF. V usage is TRBV9 and J usage is TRBJ1-2; unclear D gene. The V gene's germline CDR1 is SGDLS and CDR2 YYNGEE. The CDR3 length is 12 residues. Trimming pared 3 bases from V and 4 bases from J, leaving 7 bases between. The full variable domain, its missing parts supplied by reference TRBV9 and TRBJ1-2, is DSGVTQTPKHLITATGQRVTLRCSPRSGDLSVYWYQQSLDQGLQFLIQYYNGEERAKGNILERFSAQQFPDLHSELNLSSLELGDSALYFCASSATGYGYTFGSGTRLTVV.

This chain connects TRBV2 to TRBJ1-2; TRBD1 might be the D (5 bases). Germline CDR1 SNHLY, CDR2 FYNNEI. The CDR3 loop spans 13 amino acids. Trimming shortened V by 3 bases and J by 4 bases, and 9 bases separated the two germline ends. CDR3: CASSERQGYGYTF. CDR3 nucleotide sequence: TGTGCCAGCAGTGAGAGGCAGGGCTATGGCTACACCTTC.

The genes are TRBV12-3 or TRBV12-4 and TRBJ1-6, with D perhaps TRBD1 (5 bases). The CDR3 contains 14 residues. Between the trimmed V and J ends, which lost 8 bases and 4 bases, there was a span of 12 bases. The CDR3 region is CASAPQGYNSPLHF. As DNA, the CDR3 is TGTGCCAGCGCCCCCCAGGGATATAATTCACCCCTCCACTTT.

The chain recombines TRBV29-1 with TRBJ2-1; possible D gene TRBD1, 5 bases. The germline V gene encodes CDR1 SQVTM and CDR2 ANQGSEA. V lost 4 bases to trimming and J lost 5 bases, with 15 bases between them. The CDR3 loop spans 14 amino acids. The CDR3 nucleotides read TGCAGCGTTGTTAGGGGTGGGATACACAATGAGCAGTTCTTC. This translates into CSVVRGGIHNEQFF.

The genes are TRBV20-1 and TRBJ1-5; 8 positions agree with TRBD1. Germline V gene data show CDR1 as DFQATT and CDR2 as SNEGSKA (reference sequence). The CDR3 is made up of 13 amino acids. With V trimmed by 5 bases and J by 2 bases, 2 bases remained unmatched. The CDR3 sequence is CSAQDRGNQPQHF. The CDR3 nucleotides read TGCAGTGCTCAGGACAGGGGCAATCAGCCCCAGCATTTT.

The chain has TRBV11-1 and TRBJ1-1, with TRBD1 identical over 7 bases. The CDR3 contains 15 residues. The J segment lost 0 bases and the V segment lost 2 bases, leaving 3 bases of the junction unmatched. From germline, CDR1 is SGHAT and CDR2 FQDESV (reference sequence). The CDR3 is CASSLQGDLNTEAFF. The CDR3 region has the DNA TGTGCCAGCAGCTTACAGGGGGACCTGAACACTGAAGCTTTCTTT.

The chain recombines TRBV29-1 with TRBJ2-7; 7 positions agree with TRBD2. The V segment lost 7 bases and the J segment 3 bases; nucleotides outside the gene matches: 6. The CDR3 has 12 amino acids. CDR1 is SQVTM, CDR2 ANQGSEA, per germline. Here the CDR3 DNA reads TGCAGCGGTGGCGCGGGAGTCTACGAGCAGTACTTC. Translated: CSGGAGVYEQYF.

This chain joins TRBV13 and TRBJ1-1; D might be TRBD1 (6 bases). V lost 5 bases to trimming and J lost 8 bases, with 15 bases between them. The CDR3 loop spans 13 amino acids. Germline CDR1 is PRHDT and CDR2 is FYEKMQ (reference sequence). The CDR3 region is CASSTGQRREAFF. Here the CDR3 DNA reads TGTGCCAGCAGCACTGGACAGCGGAGGGAAGCTTTCTTT.

The CDR3: CASSQEDSRIQETQYF. Here the CDR3 DNA reads TGTGCCAGCAGCCAAGAAGATAGCAGGATCCAAGAGACCCAGTACTTC. The rearrangement links TRBV3-1 to TRBJ2-5; D ambiguous. The CDR3 is made up of 16 amino acids. CDR1 and CDR2 from the germline V gene are LGHDT and YNNKEL (reference sequence). Trimming pared 0 bases from V and 1 base from J, leaving 12 bases between.

The rearrangement links TRBV29-1 to TRBJ2-7; D call uncertain. Between the trimmed V and J ends, which lost 0 bases and 2 bases, there was a span of 14 bases. Germline-derived CDR1 and CDR2 are SQVTM and ANQGSEA. The CDR3 has 15 amino acids. In nucleotides, the CDR3 is TGCAGCGTTGAAGAGTTTCAGGAAATACCCTACGAGCAGTACTTC. This codes for CSVEEFQEIPYEQYF.

The chain is built from TRBV27 and TRBJ1-1; D possibly corresponds to TRBD1 (5 bases). V was pared by 2 bases and J by 1 base, with 8 bases between. The CDR3 covers 14 residues. CDR1 and CDR2 (germline): MNHEY, SMNVEV (reference sequence). CDR3 protein: CASSLSGQNTEAFF. The CDR3 DNA follows: TGTGCCAGCAGTTTAAGTGGACAGAACACTGAAGCTTTCTTT.

The chain has TRBV29-1 and TRBJ2-3, with TRBD1 as a possible D gene (6 bases). Germline CDR1 is SQVTM and CDR2 is ANQGSEA. The CDR3 runs 14 residues. The V and J ends lost 4 bases and 0 bases respectively, with 11 bases between them. The DNA of the CDR3 is TGCAGCGTTGCTCAGCAGGGGAGCACAGATACGCAGTATTTT. This encodes CSVAQQGSTDTQYF.

This CDR3 reads CASSLRTPESDTQYF. For the CDR3, the DNA is TGTGCCAGCAGTTTAAGGACTCCTGAGAGCGATACGCAGTATTTT. This rearrangement joins TRBV12-3 or TRBV12-4 to TRBJ2-3, with D perhaps TRBD2 (5 bases). V was shortened by 2 bases and J by 6 bases, with 15 bases between the two germline ends. The CDR3 sequence is 15 residues long.

The rearrangement uses TRBV13 and TRBJ1-2; no definite D call. Trimming cost V 0 bases and J 3 bases, with 8 bases left between them. The germline V gene encodes CDR1 PRHDT and CDR2 FYEKMQ (reference sequence). The CDR3 sequence is 14 residues long. CDR3 DNA sequence: TGTGCCAGCAGCTTAGGACAGCCATACTATGGCTACACCTTC. This gives the protein CASSLGQPYYGYTF.

The chain recombines TRBV6-5 with TRBJ2-1, with a weak D call TRBD1 (6 bases). The CDR3 consists of 14 residues. From germline, CDR1 is MNHEY and CDR2 SVGAGI. Deletions cut 8 bases from V and 9 bases from J, with 20 bases between. This CDR3 is CASGRQADGSEQFF. The CDR3 DNA reads as TGTGCCAGCGGTAGACAGGCAGATGGGTCTGAGCAGTTCTTC.

J is TRBJ1-1 and V is TRBV5-6; tentatively, D is TRBD1 (5 bases). V was trimmed by 5 bases and J by 10 bases, leaving 18 bases between them. This CDR3 spans 13 amino acids. Per germline, CDR1 SGHDT and CDR2 YYEEEE. CDR3 nucleotides: TGTGCCAGCAGTTCGACCGAGGGGCTGAGAGCTTTCTTT. It encodes CASSSTEGLRAFF.

This sequence joins TRBV12-3 or TRBV12-4 and TRBJ1-1; no reliable D call. The CDR3 spans 12 residues. Trimming stripped 8 bases from V and 6 bases from J, with 13 bases between. This chain's CDR3 is CASRGSWPEAFF. The DNA for the CDR3 is TGTGCCAGCCGCGGGAGCTGGCCTGAAGCTTTCTTT.

The chain is built from TRBV7-9 and TRBJ2-7, with 9 bases identical to TRBD2. This CDR3 is built from 16 residues. V was clipped by 2 bases and J by 3 bases; unmatched bases: 8. The germline V gene has CDR1 SEHNR and CDR2 FQNEAQ (reference sequence). The CDR3 protein is CASSLIVAGVRYEQYF. In DNA form, the CDR3 reads TGTGCCAGCAGCTTAATCGTAGCGGGAGTTCGCTACGAGCAGTACTTC.

The V and J genes are TRBV9 and TRBJ2-3; TRBD2 is a possible D gene (6 bases). The ends were cut back, 3 bases at V and 6 bases at J, with 17 bases in the middle. The CDR3 totals 15 residues. Germline-derived CDR1 and CDR2 are SGDLS and YYNGEE. This CDR3 is CASSEAQDGGDTQYF. The CDR3 bases are TGTGCCAGCAGCGAGGCGCAGGATGGGGGGGATACGCAGTATTTT. The whole variable domain, filled in from reference TRBV9 and TRBJ2-3, reads DSGVTQTPKHLITATGQRVTLRCSPRSGDLSVYWYQQSLDQGLQFLIQYYNGEERAKGNILERFSAQQFPDLHSELNLSSLELGDSALYFCASSEAQDGGDTQYFGPGTRLTVL.

The chain uses TRBV27 and TRBJ2-6, with D perhaps matching TRBD1 (6 bases). This CDR3 spans 15 amino acids. The V gene lost 6 bases and the J gene lost 0 bases, with 9 bases spanning the gap. Per the germline V gene, CDR1 is MNHEY and CDR2 is SMNVEV (reference sequence). This chain's CDR3 is CASSLTGSGANVLTF. The CDR3 nucleotides read TGTGCCAGCAGCTTGACAGGCTCTGGGGCCAACGTCCTGACTTTC.